This T cell receptor (beta chain) is drawn from a study of CXCR3-negative and CXCR3-positive naive CD8 T cells (dated by TCRdb to about 2019). Turning to the overall study: In total, about 130 million TRB reads were obtained, which works out to roughly 1.5 +/- 0.3 million reads per library. Diversity and physicochemical repertoire analyses were performed on some 10 donors pooled from two independent experiments. Naive subsets from about 5 donors and memory cells from 3 donors were included in the TRBV-TRBJ cluster analysis. On the study overall, not on this receptor specifically: Both naive subsets had comparably high repertoire diversity, while memory CD8+ T cells had much lower repertoire diversity. Within the same donor, TRBV-TRBJ usage looked similar between naive CXCR3-negative and CXCR3-positive cells, but memory cells had distinct patterns. Because surface CD5, which is linked to self-reactivity in mice, was comparable between the naive subsets, TCR interaction strength was also inferred from the physicochemical properties of TRB CDR3s. Compared with CXCR3-negative naive cells, CXCR3-positive naive cells had TRB CDR3s with higher hydrophobicity (lower Kidera factor 4), lower energy, and higher strength and volume indices. Freshly isolated PBMCs were used for most assays because CXCR3 expression went down partially after cryopreservation.

Each CD8+ T cell subset was flow-sorted in triplicate, and 300,000 or so cells per subset were placed directly into RLT lysis buffer. To exclude memory contaminants, naive CD8+ T cells were stringently defined as CD45RO-CCR7+CD27+CD95-. Using standard density gradient centrifugation, peripheral blood mononuclear cells were isolated from buffy coats. Naive CXCR3-negative and CXCR3-positive CD8+ T cells were flow-sorted using a FACSAria III. An RNeasy Mini Kit was used to extract total RNA from the sorted cells. As regards this clonotype: Its antigen is unknown.

The CDR3 holds 15 amino acids from the cysteine to the phenylalanine. DNA is not on record. The germline V gene (reference sequence) supplies CDR1 DFQATT and CDR2 SNEGSKA. TCRdb names NextSeq 550 as the instrument used. The Human TCR Profiling Kit (MiLaboratory) was used to make UMI-labeled 5' RACE TRB cDNA libraries. The full amount of extracted RNA was used for cDNA synthesis, and the full amount of resulting cDNA was used for PCR amplification. Libraries were prepared in parallel using an identical number of PCR cycles. On the authors' methods: About 53,000 +/- 10,000 unique UMI-labeled TRB cDNA molecules per library were extracted with MIGEC and MiXCR, with at least two reads per UMI required. An average of around 40,000 +/- 10,000 functional in-frame TRB CDR3 nucleotide clonotypes without stop codons was found per library. After downsampling to 5000 UMI-labeled TRB molecules per sample, diversity metrics such as normalized Shannon-Wiener and Chao1 were calculated in VDJtools. VDJtools computed clonotype-size-weighted physicochemical properties of the central five CDR3 residues: interaction energy, strength, volume and Kidera factor 4. TCRdb reprocessed the reads; each CDR3 protein sequence makes one entry, and DNA is unavailable. It is TCRdb's table, rather than the study itself, that gives the V and J calls and clone size. The table of this sample itemizes about 45,000 distinct CDR3 sequences. The ten top clones hold 2% to 2.5% of the sample.

Recombination joined TRBV20-1 with TRBJ2-5; without DNA, the TCRdb call of TRBD2 cannot be checked. The specimen sequenced was naive CXCR3- CD8+ T cells from blood. The cell subset or site label, read with the paper, signifies: CD45RO-CCR7+CD27+CD95- naive CD8+ T cells lacking CXCR3 (TNR3-). This sequence originates from a human donor in good health. Some clones in this sample may be carry-over from other donors' samples. The CDR3 has the sequence CSARGGGGDQETQYF.